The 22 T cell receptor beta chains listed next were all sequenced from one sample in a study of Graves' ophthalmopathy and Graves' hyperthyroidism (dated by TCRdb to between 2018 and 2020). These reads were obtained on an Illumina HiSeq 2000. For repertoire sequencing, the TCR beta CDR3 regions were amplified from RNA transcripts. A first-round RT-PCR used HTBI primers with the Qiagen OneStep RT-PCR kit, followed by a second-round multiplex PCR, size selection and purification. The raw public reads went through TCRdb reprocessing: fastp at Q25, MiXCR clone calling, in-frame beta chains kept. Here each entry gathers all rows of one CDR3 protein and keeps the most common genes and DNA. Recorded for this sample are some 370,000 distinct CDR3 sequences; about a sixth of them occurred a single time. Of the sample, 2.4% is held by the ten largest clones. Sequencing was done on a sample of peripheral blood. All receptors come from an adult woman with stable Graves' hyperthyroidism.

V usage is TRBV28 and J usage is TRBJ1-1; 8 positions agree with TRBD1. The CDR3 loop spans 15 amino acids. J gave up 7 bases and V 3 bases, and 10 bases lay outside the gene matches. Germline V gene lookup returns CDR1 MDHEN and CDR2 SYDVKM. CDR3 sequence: CASSLPGGGFDEAFF. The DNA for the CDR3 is TGTGCCAGCAGTTTGCCAGGGGGCGGTTTCGATGAAGCTTTCTTT.

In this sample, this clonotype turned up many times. In DNA, the CDR3 is TGTGCCTGCCGGGACAGACACAGCTCCTACGAGCAGTACTTC. Encoded protein: CACRDRHSSYEQYF. The chain links TRBV19 to TRBJ2-7, with TRBD1 matching over 7 bases. CDR1 is LNHDA, CDR2 SQIVND, per germline (reference sequence). The J segment lost 0 bases and the V segment lost 11 bases, leaving 10 bases of the junction unmatched. This CDR3 comprises 14 residues.

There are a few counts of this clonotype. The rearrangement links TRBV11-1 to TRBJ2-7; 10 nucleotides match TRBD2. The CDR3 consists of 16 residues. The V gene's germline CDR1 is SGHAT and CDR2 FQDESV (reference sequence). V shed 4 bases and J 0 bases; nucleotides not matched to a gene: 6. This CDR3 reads CASSYPTSGPSYEQYF. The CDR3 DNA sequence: TGTGCCAGCAGCTACCCGACTAGCGGGCCCTCCTACGAGCAGTACTTC.

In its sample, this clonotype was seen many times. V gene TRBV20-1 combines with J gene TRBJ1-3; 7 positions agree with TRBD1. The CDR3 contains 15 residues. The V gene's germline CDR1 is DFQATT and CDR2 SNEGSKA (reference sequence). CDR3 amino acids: CPNSPSDRSGNTIYF. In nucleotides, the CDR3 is TGCCCTAATTCTCCTTCGGACAGGTCAGGAAACACCATATATTTT.

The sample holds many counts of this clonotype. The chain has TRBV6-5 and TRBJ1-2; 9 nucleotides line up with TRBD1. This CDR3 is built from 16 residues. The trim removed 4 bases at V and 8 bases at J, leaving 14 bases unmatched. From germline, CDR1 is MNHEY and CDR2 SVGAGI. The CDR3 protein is CASSSPGTGIWPGYTF. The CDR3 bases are TGTGCCAGCAGTTCCCCCGGGACAGGGATATGGCCGGGCTACACCTTC.

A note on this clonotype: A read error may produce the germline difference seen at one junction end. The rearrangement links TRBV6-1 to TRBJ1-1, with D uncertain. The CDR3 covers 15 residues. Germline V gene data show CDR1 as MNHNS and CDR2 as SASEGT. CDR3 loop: CASSEAPLQLTDAFF. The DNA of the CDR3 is TGTGCCAGCAGTGAAGCGCCATTGCAGTTAACTGATGCTTTCTTT.

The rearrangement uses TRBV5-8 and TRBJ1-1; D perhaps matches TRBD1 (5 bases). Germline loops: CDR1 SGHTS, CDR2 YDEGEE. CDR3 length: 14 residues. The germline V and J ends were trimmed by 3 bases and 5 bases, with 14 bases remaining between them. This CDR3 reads CASSYLGGETEAFF. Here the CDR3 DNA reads TGTGCCAGCAGCTATTTGGGAGGGGAAACTGAAGCTTTCTTT.

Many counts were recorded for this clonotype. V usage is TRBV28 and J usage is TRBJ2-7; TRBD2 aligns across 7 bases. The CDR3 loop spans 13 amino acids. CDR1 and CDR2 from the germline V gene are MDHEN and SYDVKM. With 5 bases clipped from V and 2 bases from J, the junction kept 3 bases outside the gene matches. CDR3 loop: CASSMTSTYEQYF. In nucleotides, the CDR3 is TGTGCCAGCAGTATGACTAGCACCTACGAGCAGTACTTC.

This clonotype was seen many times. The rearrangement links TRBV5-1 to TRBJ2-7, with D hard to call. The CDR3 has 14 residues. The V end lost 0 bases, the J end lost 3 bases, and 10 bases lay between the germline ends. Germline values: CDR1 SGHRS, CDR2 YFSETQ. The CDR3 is CASSLDGRDYEQYF. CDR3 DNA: TGCGCCAGCAGCTTGGATGGTAGGGACTACGAGCAGTACTTC.

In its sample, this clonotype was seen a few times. This chain's CDR3 is CASTLTAGQETQYF. The CDR3 nucleotides are TGTGCCAGCACCCTGACGGCGGGGCAAGAGACCCAGTACTTC. V gene TRBV28 combines with J gene TRBJ2-5; D possibly corresponds to TRBD2 (6 bases). CDR3 length: 14 amino acids. Per the germline V gene, CDR1 is MDHEN and CDR2 is SYDVKM. The ends were cut back, 7 bases at V and 2 bases at J, with 14 bases in the middle.

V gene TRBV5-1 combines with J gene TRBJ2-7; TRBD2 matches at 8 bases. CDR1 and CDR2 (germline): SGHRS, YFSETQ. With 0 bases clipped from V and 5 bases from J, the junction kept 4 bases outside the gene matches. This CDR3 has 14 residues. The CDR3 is CASSLVREGNEQYF. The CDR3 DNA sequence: TGCGCCAGCAGCTTGGTACGGGAGGGCAACGAGCAGTACTTC.

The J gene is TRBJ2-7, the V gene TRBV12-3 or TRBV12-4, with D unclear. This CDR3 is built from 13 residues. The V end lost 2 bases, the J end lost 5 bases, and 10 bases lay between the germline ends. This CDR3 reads CASSLSSVNEQYF. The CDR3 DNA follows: TGTGCCAGCAGTTTATCGTCTGTAAACGAGCAGTACTTC.

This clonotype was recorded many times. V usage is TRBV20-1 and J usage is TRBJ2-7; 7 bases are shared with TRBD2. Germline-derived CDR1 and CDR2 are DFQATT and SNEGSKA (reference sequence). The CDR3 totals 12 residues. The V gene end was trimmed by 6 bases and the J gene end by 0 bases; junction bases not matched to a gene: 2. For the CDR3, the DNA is TGCAGTGCCCAGCGGGGCTCCTACGAGCAGTACTTC. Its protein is CSAQRGSYEQYF.

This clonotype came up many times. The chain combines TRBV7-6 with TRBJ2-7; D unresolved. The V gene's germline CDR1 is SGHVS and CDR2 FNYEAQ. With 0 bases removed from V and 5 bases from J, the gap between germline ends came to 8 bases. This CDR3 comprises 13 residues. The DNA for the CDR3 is TGTGCCAGCAGCTTAGCCGGTGAGGACGAGCAGTACTTC. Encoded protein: CASSLAGEDEQYF.

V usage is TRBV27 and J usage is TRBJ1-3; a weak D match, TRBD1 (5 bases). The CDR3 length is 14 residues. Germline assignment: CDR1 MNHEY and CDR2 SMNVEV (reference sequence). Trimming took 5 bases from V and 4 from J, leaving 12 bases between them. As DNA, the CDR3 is TGTGCCAGCAGTCCCAGGGCTCTGGGAAACACCATATATTTT. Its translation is CASSPRALGNTIYF.

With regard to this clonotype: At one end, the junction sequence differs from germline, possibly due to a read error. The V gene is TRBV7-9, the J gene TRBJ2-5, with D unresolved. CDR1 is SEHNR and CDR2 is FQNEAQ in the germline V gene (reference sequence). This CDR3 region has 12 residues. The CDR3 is CASSLDTETKYF. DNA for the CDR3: TGTGCCAGCAGCTTAGATACGGAGACCAAGTACTTC. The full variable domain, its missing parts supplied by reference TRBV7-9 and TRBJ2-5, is DTGVSQNPRHKITKRGQNVTFRCDPISEHNRLYWYRQTLGQGPEFLTYFQNEAQLEKSRLLSDRFSAERPKGSFSTLEIQRTEQGDSAMYLCASSLDTETKYFGPGTRLLVL.

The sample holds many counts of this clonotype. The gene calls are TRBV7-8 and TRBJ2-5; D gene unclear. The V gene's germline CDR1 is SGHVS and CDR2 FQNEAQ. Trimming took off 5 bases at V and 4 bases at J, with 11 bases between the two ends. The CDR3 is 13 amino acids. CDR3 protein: CASSPPQAETQYF. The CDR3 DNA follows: TGTGCCAGCAGCCCACCCCAGGCAGAGACCCAGTACTTC.

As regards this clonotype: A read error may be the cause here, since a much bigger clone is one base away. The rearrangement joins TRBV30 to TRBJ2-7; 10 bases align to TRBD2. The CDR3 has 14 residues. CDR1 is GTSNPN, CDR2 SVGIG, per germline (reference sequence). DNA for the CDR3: TGTGCCTGGCCGGGACTAGCGATACCCTACGAGCTGTACTTC. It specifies CAWPGLAIPYELYF.

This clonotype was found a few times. The chain's CDR3 is CASSQEGPFGTGLGEQYF. CDR3 coding DNA: TGTGCCAGCAGCCAAGAAGGGCCTTTTGGGACAGGGCTTGGTGAGCAGTACTTC. The chain uses TRBV3-1 and TRBJ2-7, with 9 nucleotides matching TRBD1. Germline CDR1 reads LGHDT; CDR2 reads YNNKEL (reference sequence). The CDR3 spans 18 residues. V was clipped by 0 bases and J by 7 bases; unmatched bases: 16.

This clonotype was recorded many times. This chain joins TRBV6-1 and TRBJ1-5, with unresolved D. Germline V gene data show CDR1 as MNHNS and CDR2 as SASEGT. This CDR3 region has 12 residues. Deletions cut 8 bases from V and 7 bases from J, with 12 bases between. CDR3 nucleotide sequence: TGTGCCAGCGGTCCCCTTAGGCAGCCCCAGCATTTT. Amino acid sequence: CASGPLRQPQHF.

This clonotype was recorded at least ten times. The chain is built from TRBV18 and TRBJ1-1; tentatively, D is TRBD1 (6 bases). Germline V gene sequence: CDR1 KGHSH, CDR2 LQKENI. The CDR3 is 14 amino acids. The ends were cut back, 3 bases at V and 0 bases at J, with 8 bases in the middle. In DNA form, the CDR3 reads TGTGCCAGCTCACCCGACAGGATGAACACTGAAGCTTTCTTT. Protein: CASSPDRMNTEAFF.

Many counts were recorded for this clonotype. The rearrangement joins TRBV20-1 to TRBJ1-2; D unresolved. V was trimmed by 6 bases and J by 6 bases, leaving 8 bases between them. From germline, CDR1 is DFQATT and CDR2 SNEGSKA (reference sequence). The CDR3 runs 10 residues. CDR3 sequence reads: CSAGADGYTF. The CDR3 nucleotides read TGCAGTGCCGGAGCCGATGGCTACACCTTC.